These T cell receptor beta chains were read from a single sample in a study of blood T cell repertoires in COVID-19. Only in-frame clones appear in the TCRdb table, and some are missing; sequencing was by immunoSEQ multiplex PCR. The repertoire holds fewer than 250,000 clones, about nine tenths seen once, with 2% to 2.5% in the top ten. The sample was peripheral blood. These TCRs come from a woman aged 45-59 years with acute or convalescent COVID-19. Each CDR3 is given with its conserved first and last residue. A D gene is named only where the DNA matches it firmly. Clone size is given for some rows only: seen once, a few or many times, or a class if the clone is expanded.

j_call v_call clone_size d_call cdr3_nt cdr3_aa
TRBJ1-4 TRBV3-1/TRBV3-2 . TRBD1 TGTGCCAGCAGCCCTAGACAGGGGACTGAAAAACTGTTTTTT CASSPRQGTEKLFF
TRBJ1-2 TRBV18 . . TGTGCCAGCTCACCGGCAGGGGAGGGCTACGGCTACACCTTC CASSPAGEGYGYTF
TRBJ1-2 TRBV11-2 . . TGTGCCAGCAGCTTAGCTTCAGGGTTTGATGGCTACACCTTC CASSLASGFDGYTF
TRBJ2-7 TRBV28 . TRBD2 TGTGCCAGCACCCGGGAGGGTAACTACGAGCAGTACTTC CASTREGNYEQYF
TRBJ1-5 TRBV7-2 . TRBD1 TGTGCCAGCAGCTCGGACAGGGCCTACCAGCCCCAGCATTTT CASSSDRAYQPQHF
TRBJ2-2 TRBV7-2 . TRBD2 TGTGCCAGCAGCTTATTAGCGGGGAGCACCGGGGAGCTGTTTTTT CASSLLAGSTGELFF
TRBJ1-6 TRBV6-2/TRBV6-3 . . TGTGCCAGCAGTTACACGGGTGGTTCACCCCTCCACTTT CASSYTGGSPLHF
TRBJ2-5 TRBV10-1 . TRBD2 TGCGCCAGCAGTGATACGCGGGGGGGCAGGGAGACCCAGTACTTC CASSDTRGGRETQYF
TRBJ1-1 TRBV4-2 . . TGTGCCAGCAGCCAAGATCGAGTGAGGTACACTGAAGCTTTCTTT CASSQDRVRYTEAFF
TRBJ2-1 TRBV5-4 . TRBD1 TGTGCCAGCAGCCCGACAGGGTTTGAGCAGTTCTTC CASSPTGFEQFF
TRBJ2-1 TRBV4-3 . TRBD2 TGCGCCAGCAGCCTAGAACTAGCGGGGCGCAATGAGCAGTTCTTC CASSLELAGRNEQFF
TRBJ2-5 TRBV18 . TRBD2 TGTGCCAGCTCACCCTTCGGGGGGGCTCAAGAGACCCAGTACTTC CASSPFGGAQETQYF
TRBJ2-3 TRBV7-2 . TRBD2 TGTGCCAGCAGCGATCCTTGGGGGGGTAACACAGATACGCAGTATTTT CASSDPWGGNTDTQYF
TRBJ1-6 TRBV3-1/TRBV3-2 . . TGTGCCAGCACCCGATGGCCCCCACGGAGCTCCTATAATTCACCCCTCCACTTT CASTRWPPRSSYNSPLHF
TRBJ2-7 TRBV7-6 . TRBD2 TGTGCCAGCAGCCCTTCTGGCGGGGGAGTTTACGAGCAGTACTTC CASSPSGGGVYEQYF
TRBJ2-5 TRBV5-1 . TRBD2 TGCGCCAGCCGCTCGCCTAGCGGGGGCCCCCAGGAGACCCAGTACTTC CASRSPSGGPQETQYF
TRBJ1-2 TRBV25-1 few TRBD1 TGTGCCAGCTCCAGGGGGTCTTATGGCTACACCTTC CASSRGSYGYTF
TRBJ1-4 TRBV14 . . TGTGCCAGCAGCCAATTATCGGGAGAAAAACTGTTTTTT CASSQLSGEKLFF
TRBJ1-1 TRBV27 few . TGTGCCAGCAAGGGCAGGGCAGCTGAAGCTTTCTTT CASKGRAAEAFF
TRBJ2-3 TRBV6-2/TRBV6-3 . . TGTGCCAGCAGTTACTCGCAGGGCGCAGATACGCAGTATTTT CASSYSQGADTQYF
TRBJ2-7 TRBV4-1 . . TGCGCCAGCAGCCGACAGAGCTCCTACGAGCAGTACTTC CASSRQSSYEQYF
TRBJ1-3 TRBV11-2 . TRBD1 TGTGCCAGCAGCCGCAGGACAGGGGCAGTCTCTGAAAACACCATATATTTT CASSRRTGAVSENTIYF
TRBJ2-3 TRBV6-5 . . TGTGCCAGCAGTTTGAAACCGGCGACAGCAGATACGCAGTATTTT CASSLKPATADTQYF
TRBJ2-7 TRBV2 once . TGTGCCAGCAAACCTAGCTGGGCCTACGAGCAGTACTTC CASKPSWAYEQYF
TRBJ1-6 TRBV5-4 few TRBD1 TGTGCCAGCAGCCCCGGGACAGACAGCTCCTATAATTCACCCCTCCACTTT CASSPGTDSSYNSPLHF
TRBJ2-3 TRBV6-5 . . TGTGCCAGCAGACTGATTGGCACAGATACGCAGTATTTT CASRLIGTDTQYF
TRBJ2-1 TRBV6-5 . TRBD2 TGTGCCAGCAGTTACAGACCGGGACTAGCCCACAATGAGCAGTTCTTC CASSYRPGLAHNEQFF
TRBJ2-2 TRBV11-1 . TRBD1 TGTGCCAGCAGCCCAGGGACAGGGAAGACCACCGGGGAGCTGTTTTTT CASSPGTGKTTGELFF
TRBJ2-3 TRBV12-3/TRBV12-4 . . TGTGCCAGCAGCCACAGAACAGATACGCAGTATTTT CASSHRTDTQYF
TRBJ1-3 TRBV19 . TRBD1 TGTGCCAGTATCCTGACAGGGACCTCTGGAAACACCATATATTTT CASILTGTSGNTIYF
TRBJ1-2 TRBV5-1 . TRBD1 TGCGCCAGCAGCCAGGGGGCAGAGATCGATGGCTACACCTTC CASSQGAEIDGYTF
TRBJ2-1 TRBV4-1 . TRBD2 TGCGCCAGCAGCCAAGACAGTCTAGCGGATACTTACAATGAGCAGTTCTTC CASSQDSLADTYNEQFF
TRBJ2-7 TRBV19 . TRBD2 TGTGCCAGTAGCCGGACTAGCGACTACGAGCAGTACTTC CASSRTSDYEQYF
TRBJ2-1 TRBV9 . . TGTGCCAGCAGCGCCTGGGAGACTAGCAATGAGCAGTTCTTC CASSAWETSNEQFF
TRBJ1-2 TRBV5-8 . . TGTGCCAGCAGCTTTATAGACGCGGACTATGGCTACACCTTC CASSFIDADYGYTF
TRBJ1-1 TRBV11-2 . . TGTGCCAGCAGCTTTGACTCAGGGTTCACTGAAGCTTTCTTT CASSFDSGFTEAFF
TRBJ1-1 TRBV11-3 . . TGTGCCAGCAGCTTAGCATACTTACGGAACACTGAAGCTTTCTTT CASSLAYLRNTEAFF
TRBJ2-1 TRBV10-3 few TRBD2 TGTGCCACTATCCCAACCCGCGGGGGGGCGGACAATGAGCAGTTCTTC CATIPTRGGADNEQFF
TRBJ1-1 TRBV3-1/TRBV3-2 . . TGTGCCAGCAGCCTTAGGGCCTCCGAGGGGAACACTGAAGCTTTCTTT CASSLRASEGNTEAFF
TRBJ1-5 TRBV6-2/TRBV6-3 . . TGTGCCAGCAGTTATCGGCAGGGGAATCAGCCCCAGCATTTT CASSYRQGNQPQHF
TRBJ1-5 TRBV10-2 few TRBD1 TGCGCCACAATGCAGGGGGTAGGCCAGCCCCAGCATTTT CATMQGVGQPQHF
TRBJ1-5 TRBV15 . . TGTGCCACCAGCAGAGATCTCACAGGGTTAGTTATAGGACAGCCCCAGCATTTT CATSRDLTGLVIGQPQHF
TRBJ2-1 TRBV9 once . TGTGCCAGCAGCGTATCAGACTTGGACAATGAGCAGTTCTTC CASSVSDLDNEQFF
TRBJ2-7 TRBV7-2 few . TGTGCCAGCAGCTTAGCGCTGGACAGAACCTACGAGCAGTACTTC CASSLALDRTYEQYF
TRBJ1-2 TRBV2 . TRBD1 TGTGCCAGCAGTGATTCGCCAGGGGGCCGGGACTATGGCTACACCTTC CASSDSPGGRDYGYTF
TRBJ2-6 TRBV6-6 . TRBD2 TGTGCCAGCAGTCCCCTGGGACTAGCCCTCTCTGGGGCCAACGTCCTGACTTTC CASSPLGLALSGANVLTF
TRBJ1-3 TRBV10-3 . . TGTGCCATCAGTGAGTCCAACTCTGGAAACACCATATATTTT CAISESNSGNTIYF
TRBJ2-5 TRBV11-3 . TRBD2 TGTGCCAGCAGCTTAGATCGGCTAGCGGGGGGCCGGGAGACCCAGTACTTC CASSLDRLAGGRETQYF
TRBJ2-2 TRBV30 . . TGTGCCTGGAGTGGGTCCCGGGGCGGGGAGCTGTTTTTT CAWSGSRGGELFF
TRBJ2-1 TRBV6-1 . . TGTGCCAGCAGTGAAGCGCTTCAAGGAGGGATGAGGAATGAGCAGTTCTTC CASSEALQGGMRNEQFF
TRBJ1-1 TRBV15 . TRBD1 TGTGCCACCAGCAGAGTACAGGGGAGGCCCACTGAAGCTTTCTTT CATSRVQGRPTEAFF
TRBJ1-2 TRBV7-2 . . TGTGCCAGCAGCGAGGGAGTCGGAACTGGGGACTATGGCTACACCTTC CASSEGVGTGDYGYTF
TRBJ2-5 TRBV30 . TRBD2 TGTGCCCTGGGACTAGCGCACCAAGAGACCCAGTACTTC CALGLAHQETQYF
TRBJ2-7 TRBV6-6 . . TGTGCCAGCAGTTACGTTTCGGAGGAGCAGTACTTC CASSYVSEEQYF
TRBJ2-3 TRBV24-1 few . TGTGCCACCAGTGATTTTGAGGATACGCAGTATTTT CATSDFEDTQYF